The present TCR beta chain was sequenced within a study of T-cell memory formation after mild COVID-19. Study at large: TCR clusters showed largely donor specificity.

Germline assignment: CDR1 SQVTM and CDR2 ANQGSEA. The CDR3 is 12 amino acids. The junction had 4 bases not matched to a gene; V was cut back by 6 bases and J by 5 bases. A single record per CDR3 protein comes from TCRdb applying MiXCR to the 5' RACE reads. The data hold roughly 100,000 distinct CDR3 sequences, with more than 15% observed a single time. V usage is TRBV29-1 and J usage is TRBJ2-3, with 8 bases identical to TRBD2. Sample: PBMCs or a T cell subset sorted from them (not recorded which). This clonotype was sampled from an adult woman who had mild COVID-19 (a few samples of this study predate the infection). Cell type and time point are not known. For the CDR3, the DNA is TGCAGCGTCGGGGGGGAGGGAGATACGCAGTATTTT. It is translated as CSVGGEGDTQYF.